Below, 4 T cell receptor beta chains from the same sample are listed, as sequenced in a study of T cell changes during pregnancy in multiple sclerosis. Clones were sequenced by immunoSEQ multiplex PCR, and TCRdb holds only the in-frame ones, with some missing. The sample contains tens of thousands of clones, about 85% of which appear only once. Sequenced material: CD4+ T cells from peripheral blood mononuclear cells, taken in the second trimester of pregnancy. Source of these receptors: a female donor with multiple sclerosis, enrolled in a pregnancy study.

The chain combines TRBV6-6 with TRBJ1-5; 11 bases agree with TRBD1. With 6 bases clipped from V and 6 bases from J, the junction kept 4 bases outside the gene matches. The CDR3 runs 14 residues. Germline CDR1 MNHNY, CDR2 SVGAGI (reference sequence). CDR3 sequence (DNA): TGTGCCAGCAGAGGACAGGGGGCCGGTCAGCCCCAGCATTTT. This sequence encodes CASRGQGAGQPQHF.

J is TRBJ2-1 and V is TRBV29-1, with 10 bases aligning to TRBD2. CDR1 and CDR2 from the germline V gene are SQVTM and ANQGSEA. V shed 4 bases and J 6 bases; nucleotides not matched to a gene: 12. There are 16 residues in the CDR3. The CDR3 loop is CSVGRRTSGITNEQFF. The CDR3 DNA is TGCAGCGTTGGTCGAAGGACTAGCGGTATTACCAATGAGCAGTTCTTC.

CDR3 loop: CARGGGPGETQYF. The CDR3 DNA reads as TGTGCCAGGGGGGGAGGGCCAGGGGAGACCCAGTACTTC. V and J are TRBV2 and TRBJ2-5; TRBD2 matches at 7 bases. Germline assignment: CDR1 SNHLY and CDR2 FYNNEI. The ends lost 9 bases at V and 5 bases at J; junction bases unmatched: 9. The CDR3 is made up of 13 amino acids.

CDR3 nucleotide sequence: TGCAGCGGCACCTCCGGACTAGCGGGAAGCGGGCAGTTCTTC. Amino acid sequence: CSGTSGLAGSGQFF. The chain uses TRBV29-1 and TRBJ2-1, with 12 bases identical to TRBD2. V shed 7 bases, J shed 12 bases, and the junction held 13 bases outside the gene matches. Per germline, CDR1 SQVTM and CDR2 ANQGSEA. CDR3 size: 14 residues.